This T cell receptor beta chain is from a study of OX40 agonist ivuxolimab in advanced cancers. This CDR3 is built from 14 residues. Germline lookup yields CDR1 SGHKS and CDR2 YYEKEE (reference sequence). V dropped 0 bases and J dropped 4 bases, with 11 bases sitting between them. This clone was counted between two and nine times. TCRdb keeps only in-frame clones here, not all; method: immunoSEQ multiplex PCR. The profile shows about 18,000 clones, about 70% of them singletons. The chain combines TRBV5-5 with TRBJ2-7, with D perhaps TRBD1 (6 bases). The sequencing used CD4+ or CD8+ T cells sorted from blood, collected in a trial of the OX40 agonist ivuxolimab. This clonotype was obtained from an adult with an advanced solid tumor such as melanoma, head and neck, liver or kidney cancer. CDR3 sequence: CASSLDTGKYEQYF. DNA of the CDR3: TGTGCCAGCAGCTTGGACACAGGGAAATACGAGCAGTACTTC.